The entry below gives a single T cell receptor (beta chain) sequence along with its context. These data originate in a study of blood T cells in healthy people across ages. Through a sample-barcoded 5' primer and a J-beta primer mix, a second PCR was run for 7 to 11 cycles. TCRdb ran MiXCR on the 5' RACE reads and lists one entry per CDR3 protein. The top ten clones hold roughly 9.4% of a sample with 500,000 to 550,000 distinct CDR3 sequences, around 24% of them seen once. The CDR3 spans 16 residues. Germline V gene sequence: CDR1 MNHEY, CDR2 SMNVEV (reference sequence). The J segment lost 2 bases and the V segment lost 2 bases, leaving 7 bases of the junction unmatched. These data also featured in a second study, about T cells of mothers and their children.

The V and J genes are TRBV27 and TRBJ2-5; TRBD2 agrees at 8 bases. The receptor comes from a boy between 5 and 17 years old in good health. The source material was blood. The DNA of the CDR3 is TGTGCCAGCAGTTTACGATTCGGCGGGAGGCAAGAGACCCAGTACTTC. Its protein product is CASSLRFGGRQETQYF.